The TCR beta chain under discussion was sequenced for a study of glioma-infiltrating T cells. Broader study findings: Gliomas, especially low-grade, showed above-expected tissue-blood divergence; non-neoplastic patients showed below.

Germline V CDR1 and CDR2: DFQATT, SNEGSKA (reference sequence). The CDR3 length is 15 residues. Remarks on this clonotype: The target antigen is unknown. An end of the junction does not agree with germline; a read error may underlie this.

TCR alpha and beta CDR3 regions were amplified from RNA using iRepertoire nested multiplex PCR. Tissue mRNA or PBMC total RNA, roughly 100-400 ng, went into one-step reverse transcription and amplification. TCRdb reanalysed the multiplex PCR reads using MiXCR and keeps one entry per CDR3 protein. The sample carries some 90,000 distinct CDR3 sequences, 40% recorded once. The chain couples TRBV20-1 to TRBJ2-3, with TRBD2 matching over 11 bases. Material: glioma tissue, nonneoplastic brain tissue, or PBMCs (not recorded which). This clonotype originated in a human donor with low-grade glioma or glioblastoma, undergoing nonglioma brain surgery, or in good health (not recorded which). The CDR3 coding sequence is TGCAGTGAGAGCTCTAGCGGGGGGTACACAGATACGCATTATTTT. Its protein is CSESSSGGYTDTHYF.